This T cell receptor (beta chain) was found in a study of OX40 agonist ivuxolimab in advanced cancers. Describing the broader study: Ivuxolimab, which targeted the costimulatory receptor OX40 (CD134), was an agonistic, fully human IgG2 monoclonal antibody. The dose-escalation cohort was almost 85% male with a mean age of approximately 60 years, ranging from roughly 23 to 79. Of the approximately 50 dose-escalation patients, hepatocellular carcinoma was present in about 20, melanoma in roughly 15, renal cell carcinoma in 9 and head and neck cancer in 9. Intravenous ivuxolimab was administered to patients every 2 weeks at six dose levels: 0.01, 0.1, 0.3, 1.5, 3 and 10 mg/kg. Partial responses occurred in three dose-escalation patients: two with cutaneous melanoma and one with hepatocellular carcinoma. The monotherapy dose-escalation portion (N ≈ 50 patients) of the phase I ivuxolimab trial is reported in the paper. Patients were allowed to have had prior anti-PD-1, anti-PD-L1 or anti-CTLA-4 therapy, and around 40% of the dose-escalation patients had previously received checkpoint inhibitors. The purpose of peripheral TCRbeta sequencing was to test whether ivuxolimab changed TCR sequence diversity and led to clonal T-cell expansion. Overall results and qualifications from the work: Which antigens the clonally expanded peripheral T cells were specific for was not determined. Low levels of normalized T-cell clonal expansion were also shown by some nonresponding patients. In the 0.1-3.0 mg/kg groups, partial responders had among the lowest normalized peripheral clonal expansion, particularly in CD8+ T cells. At doses of 0.1 to 3.0 mg/kg, clonal expansion of both CD4+ and CD8+ T cells in blood was seen between baseline and week 6. After ivuxolimab, more expanded clones were found on average in CD8+ T cells than in CD4+ T cells.

To sequence the TCRbeta CDR3 region, genomic DNA was isolated from the sorted cells. TCRbeta CDR3 regions were sequenced using the immunoSEQ Assay. TCRdb re-hosts the immuneACCESS table, in-frame sequences only. Its copies lack some clones; in the studies checked, an unresolved V gene accounts for under half of them, and the cause for the rest is not known. This sample comprises approximately 60,000 clones, about 83% of them detected only once. The ten largest account for approximately 0.64% of the sample. A word on this clone: The antigen this receptor binds is unknown. Qualities for individual bases were not recorded, and no much larger clone is one base off.

The junction shows trimming of 6 bases on V and 5 bases on J, plus 17 bases between the germline ends. The CDR3 numbers 14 residues from cysteine through phenylalanine. Only CDR3 DNA is held: 42 bases, read in frame from base 1. The germline V gene supplies CDR1 MNHNS and CDR2 SASEGT. The trial excluded patients who had a history of autoimmune disease or who were on systemic immunosuppression. Peripheral blood for TCR sequencing was drawn from every dose cohort at baseline, at cycle 4 day 1 and at cycle 7 day 1. The samples were taken from a phase I, first-in-human, multicenter, open-label dose-escalation trial of ivuxolimab. Adults with locally advanced or metastatic melanoma, renal cell, hepatocellular, or head and neck squamous cell carcinoma were enrolled in the trial. CD4+ and CD8+ T cells were sorted separately from peripheral blood before TCR sequencing.

The specimen comprised CD4+ or CD8+ T cells sorted from blood, sampled in a trial of the OX40 agonist ivuxolimab. The source is an adult with an advanced solid tumor such as melanoma, head and neck, liver or kidney cancer. Recombination linked TRBV6-1 to TRBJ2-7; confidence is insufficient to name the D gene. The CDR3 protein is CASRPPGPVNEQYF. The nucleotide sequence is given as TGTGCCAGCAGACCCCCAGGTCCCGTCAACGAGCAGTACTTC.